The clone carrying this TCR beta chain was picked up many times. This specimen belongs to a study of CD8+CD57+ T cells in acquired aplastic anemia. Germline CDR1 reads SGHRS; CDR2 reads YFSETQ. The CDR3 sequence is 16 residues long. The J segment lost 9 bases and the V segment lost 3 bases, leaving 11 bases of the junction unmatched. In patients chosen for sequencing, flow cytometry had shown CD8+CD57+ cell expansion. TCR beta VDJ and CDR3 profiling used genomic DNA as template. One entry per CDR3 protein, called by TCRdb with MiXCR from the reads. The repertoire has about 180,000 distinct CDR3 sequences, 45% to 60% of them found once; the top ten carry under 15%.

This chain uses TRBV5-1 with TRBJ2-1, with 11 positions matching TRBD2. The sample was sorted CD4+, CD8+, or CD8+CD57+ T cells (not recorded which) from PBMCs. The clonotype originates from a human donor with aplastic anemia. The CDR3 spells CASSSTPLAGAPEQFF. CDR3 in DNA: TGCGCCAGCAGCTCCACCCCACTAGCGGGGGCCCCTGAGCAGTTCTTC.